This T cell receptor beta chain was documented in a study of shared clonotypes between healthy human individuals. Study-level results: Rarefaction indicated that sorted-subset sequencing remained incomplete although depth was large. A handful of donors shared around 5% of their naive CD4 clonotypes. Clonotypes shared by all four sorted-subset donors had higher generation probabilities than non-shared clonotypes.

Donors were healthy HIV-negative adults without recently reported acute infections or vaccinations. The data were produced by immunoSEQ multiplex PCR, yet TCRdb's version contains in-frame clones alone and is incomplete. The sample comprises about 690,000 clones, 80% to 95% of which are singletons, and less than 40% rests with the top ten. Germline V gene lookup returns CDR1 SGHAT and CDR2 FQNNGV. V gave up 3 bases and J gave up 6 bases, with 12 bases separating them. The CDR3 loop spans 14 amino acids. Comment on this clone: As yet, its antigen is unknown.

The chain combines TRBV11-2 with TRBJ1-5, with no clear D. Sample: memory CD8+ T cells from PBMCs. The subset denotes: CD45RO+ cells pooled with CCR7-negative TemRA cells. The TCR comes from a man younger than 30 in good health. Some clones in this sample may be carry-over from other donors' samples. CDR3: CASSFGPWGQPQHF. CDR3 sequence (DNA): TGTGCCAGCAGCTTCGGTCCTTGGGGTCAGCCCCAGCATTTT.